These 10 T cell receptor beta chains came from one sample sequenced in a study of T cell changes during pregnancy in multiple sclerosis. Libraries were prepared by immunoSEQ multiplex PCR; TCRdb keeps only in-frame clonotypes and omits some of them. The sample holds tens of thousands of clones; approximately 93% are singletons and the top ten take more than 2.5%. The material was peripheral blood, obtained in the second trimester of pregnancy. These receptors all stem from a female donor with multiple sclerosis, enrolled in a pregnancy study.

The rearrangement uses TRBV5-1 and TRBJ1-6; D not certain. V shed 4 bases and J shed 6 bases, with 17 bases lying between them. Germline CDR1 and CDR2: SGHRS and YFSETQ. This CDR3 spans 16 amino acids. CDR3: CASSTETQAPNSPLHF. DNA for the CDR3: TGCGCCAGCAGCACCGAGACCCAGGCGCCTAATTCACCCCTCCACTTT.

The chain recombines TRBV2 with TRBJ1-1; D not certain. From germline, CDR1 is SNHLY and CDR2 FYNNEI. The CDR3 loop spans 11 amino acids. V shed 4 bases and J shed 7 bases, with 7 bases lying between them. CDR3 nucleotide sequence: TGTGCCAGCAGTGTTCTTAATGAAGCTTTCTTT. Translating gives CASSVLNEAFF.

V and J are TRBV4-1 and TRBJ2-2; D call uncertain. Germline V gene data show CDR1 as MGHRA and CDR2 as YSYEKL. With 0 bases removed from V and 1 base from J, the gap between germline ends came to 9 bases. The length of the CDR3 is 16 residues. CDR3: CASSQESGLNTGELFF. The CDR3 coding sequence is TGCGCCAGCAGCCAAGAGTCCGGTTTGAACACCGGGGAGCTGTTTTTT.

This clone was detected only once. The chain recombines TRBV4-2 with TRBJ2-1; D perhaps matches TRBD1 (5 bases). Trimming removed 1 base at V and 7 bases at J, with 14 bases between. CDR1 and CDR2 (germline): LGHNA, YNFKEQ. The CDR3 extends over 15 amino acids. CDR3 loop: CASSQGSQGWNEQFF. DNA of the CDR3: TGTGCCAGCAGCCAAGGGTCCCAGGGTTGGAATGAGCAGTTCTTC.

The J gene is TRBJ2-7, the V gene TRBV5-1, with 9 bases that match TRBD2. V gave up 7 bases and J gave up 0 bases; unmatched junction bases: 5. Germline V lookup: CDR1 SGHRS, CDR2 YFSETQ. This CDR3 spans 14 amino acids. CDR3 sequence reads: CASRGLASSYEQYF. CDR3 sequence (DNA): TGCGCCAGCCGAGGACTAGCGAGCTCCTACGAGCAGTACTTC.

The V gene is TRBV10-1, the J gene TRBJ2-1; 7 bases are a match to TRBD1. Germline V gene sequence: CDR1 WNHNN, CDR2 SYGVQD (reference sequence). CDR3 size: 14 residues. J was trimmed by 6 bases and V by 8 bases; bases with no gene match: 10. The DNA of the CDR3 is TGCGCCAGCGGACCGGGACAGCCGATCAATGAGCAGTTCTTC. Its translation is CASGPGQPINEQFF.

The chain carries TRBV27 and TRBJ1-2; 9 nucleotides agree with TRBD1. Germline CDR1 MNHEY, CDR2 SMNVEV (reference sequence). CDR3 length equals 15 residues. The ends lost 6 bases at V and 6 bases at J; junction bases unmatched: 11. CDR3 nucleotide sequence: TGTGCCAGCAGCCGGGACAGGGCCTCATATGATGGCTACACCTTC. This gives the protein CASSRDRASYDGYTF.

The chain combines TRBV7-2 with TRBJ2-2, with 7 bases identical to TRBD1. The CDR3 length is 14 residues. CDR1 is SGHTA, CDR2 FQGNSA, per germline. The junction had 8 bases not matched to a gene; V was cut back by 7 bases and J by 6 bases. For the CDR3, the DNA is TGTGCCAGCAAATCGGACAGGCTGGCCGGGGAGCTGTTTTTT. This gives the protein CASKSDRLAGELFF.

This clone was picked up a small number of times. The chain carries TRBV9 and TRBJ2-2, with TRBD1 identical over 11 bases. This CDR3 spans 17 amino acids. Germline V gene lookup returns CDR1 SGDLS and CDR2 YYNGEE. With V trimmed by 3 bases and J by 4 bases, 8 bases remained unmatched. This chain's CDR3 is CASSAPGQGVVTGELFF. CDR3 in DNA: TGTGCCAGCAGCGCGCCGGGACAGGGGGTCGTCACCGGGGAGCTGTTTTTT. The full variable domain, in which reference TRBV9 and TRBJ2-2 provide the parts outside the CDR3, is DSGVTQTPKHLITATGQRVTLRCSPRSGDLSVYWYQQSLDQGLQFLIQYYNGEERAKGNILERFSAQQFPDLHSELNLSSLELGDSALYFCASSAPGQGVVTGELFFGEGSRLTVL.

The chain is built from TRBV5-1 and TRBJ1-1, with 7 bases aligning to TRBD1. V shed 2 bases and J 6 bases; nucleotides not matched to a gene: 7. The V gene's germline CDR1 is SGHRS and CDR2 YFSETQ. There are 14 residues in the CDR3. CDR3 protein: CASSLQTGSPEAFF. The DNA of the CDR3 is TGCGCCAGCAGCTTACAGACAGGGTCGCCTGAAGCTTTCTTT.